This TCR beta chain came from a study of T cells in Graves' hyperthyroidism and ophthalmopathy (dated by TCRdb to between 2018 and 2021). For the study in its entirety: Peripheral blood was sampled at the time of initial diagnosis, prior to any treatment. After sampling, hyperthyroidism patients received methimazole starting at 30 mg daily, and ophthalmopathy patients received high-dose intravenous methylprednisolone. Prospective prediction of ophthalmopathy was tested in an independent validation cohort of approximately 19 hyperthyroidism patients and some 17 patients who later progressed to ophthalmopathy. The approximately 98 discovery patients were randomly divided into training and test sets at a 7:3 ratio. TCR V-J signatures able to tell the groups apart were searched for in a discovery cohort of around 95 patients, of whom about 40 had Graves' ophthalmopathy and around 58 had stable Graves' hyperthyroidism. The paper describes TCR Vbeta CDR3 sequencing of 135 peripheral blood samples, made up of 43 ophthalmopathy patients, 70 to 80 hyperthyroidism patients and some 17 progressor patients. The study also compared thyroid tissue and blood T-cell repertoires from several Graves' hyperthyroidism patients. What the authors observed across the whole study: Most expanded thyroid clonotypes (frequency above 0.001) were also found in blood, which suggests that blood repertoires may mirror thyroid immune responses. A model built on a 13 V-J signature distinguished ophthalmopathy from stable hyperthyroidism, reaching about 88% sensitivity and under 84% specificity in cross-validation and 80%/75% in testing. No statistical method was used to fix the sample size in advance, and group allocation was not hidden from the investigators. During validation, the model predicted progression to ophthalmopathy a median of approximately 6.5 months ahead of onset, with roughly 65% sensitivity and under 85% specificity.

Graves' hyperthyroidism was defined as stable when no progression to ophthalmopathy occurred over 18 months of follow-up. The hyperthyroidism patients were between 18 and 65 years old and newly diagnosed, with a disease duration of less than 2 months. Patients with uncontrolled infections, other autoimmune diseases, pregnancy or lactation were excluded. Diagnoses relied on clinical symptoms, serum thyroxine and TRAb, thyroid ultrasound and orbital computed tomography. PBMCs were separated from about 10 ml of fresh peripheral blood using Ficoll-Paque density gradient centrifugation. Total RNA was extracted with Trizol reagent, and quality was checked on an Agilent 2100 Bioanalyzer. The table lists this clonotype with many counts. Its antigen specificity is not known. Base qualities are not at hand, and no much larger clone is one base apart. V is clipped by 2 bases and J by 1 base, and the sequence between their germline boundaries is 12 bases long. CDR1 and CDR2 are drawn from the germline V gene: MNHNS, SASEGT. The CDR3 holds 15 amino acids from the cysteine to the phenylalanine. Solely the CDR3 DNA is kept, with 45 bases framed from the first base.

The TCR beta CDR3 regions were amplified from RNA transcripts. The TCR CDR3 was subjected to a first round of RT-PCR using the HTBI primer set and the Qiagen OneStep RT-PCR kit. Libraries were constructed in a second round of multiplex PCR, after which size selection and purification were carried out. Libraries were sequenced paired-end with 100 bp reads on an Illumina HiSeq2000. The study's own analysis went as follows. SOAPnuke was used to process the raw data, removing reads that contained adapters or uncalled bases, had a mean Phred below 15, or lacked an exact match to the constant primer or identifier. COPE v1.2.5 was used to merge high-quality paired reads, and clonotypes were defined as unique nucleotide sequences. Clonotypes were aligned to IMGT TRBV, TRBD and TRBJ reference segments using MiTCR v1.1. The analysis included only V-J combinations with a frequency above 0.0001, which together covered more than 98% of the repertoires. A TCS score was defined as the ratio between F50 (clonal expansion) and ExV (chaos), using BLOSUM62-based TCRdist between CDR3 peptides within each V-J. Welch's t-statistics and random forest reduced approximately 520 V-J features to around 14, which were used in a naive Bayes classifier (R e1071). TCRdb reran the public reads through fastp at Q25 and MiXCR, keeping productive beta chains. All rows with the same CDR3 protein become a single entry with the most common DNA and genes. It is TCRdb's table, rather than the study itself, that gives the V and J calls and clone size. The sample table holds approximately 530,000 distinct CDR3 sequences, of which 16% were seen once. The ten largest account for about 17% of the sample.

The chain was built from TRBV6-1 and TRBJ2-7; the D gene cannot be resolved reliably. The sequencing sample was made of blood. The receptor was isolated from a woman aged 18-30 years with Graves' hyperthyroidism. The CDR3 region has the sequence CASSESTAPSYEQYF. The nucleotides are TGTGCCAGCAGTGAATCCACAGCCCCGTCCTACGAGCAGTACTTC.